This paragraph reports one T cell receptor (beta chain). The target antigen is unknown. This sample was included in a study of cytomegalovirus exposure and HLA in healthy donors. Vbeta (60) and Jbeta (13) primers were used in the PCR. TCRdb keeps only in-frame clones here, not all; method: immunoSEQ multiplex PCR. The data contain about 150,000 clones, about 85% of them singletons. Whole-study findings and limits: Previous analysis showed most TCR beta V segments were productive about 87% or about 30% of the time.

The germline V gene encodes CDR1 MNHEY and CDR2 SMNVEV (reference sequence). This CDR3 comprises 16 residues. V was pared by 6 bases and J by 2 bases, with 5 bases of the junction left unmatched. The sequenced material came from PBMCs. This clonotype originated in a man younger than 30 in good health and CMV-seronegative. The V call is TRBV27, the J call TRBJ2-3; 13 nucleotides line up with TRBD2. CDR3 amino acids: CASRHTSGGVTDTQYF. DNA of the CDR3: TGTGCCAGCAGACACACTAGCGGGGGGGTCACAGATACGCAGTATTTT.